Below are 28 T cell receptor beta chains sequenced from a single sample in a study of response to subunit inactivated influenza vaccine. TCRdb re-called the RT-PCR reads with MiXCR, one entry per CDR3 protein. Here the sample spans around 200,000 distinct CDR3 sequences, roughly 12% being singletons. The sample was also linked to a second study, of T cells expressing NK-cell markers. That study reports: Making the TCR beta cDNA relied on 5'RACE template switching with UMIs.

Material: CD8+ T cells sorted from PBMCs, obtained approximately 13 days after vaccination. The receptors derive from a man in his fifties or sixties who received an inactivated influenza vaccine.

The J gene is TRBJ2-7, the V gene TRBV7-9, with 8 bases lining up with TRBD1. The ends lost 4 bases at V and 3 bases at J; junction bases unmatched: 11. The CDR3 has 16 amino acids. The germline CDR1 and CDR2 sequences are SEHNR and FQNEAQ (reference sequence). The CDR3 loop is CASSSITSQGGYEQYF. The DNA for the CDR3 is TGTGCCAGCAGCTCCATAACGTCACAGGGGGGCTACGAGCAGTACTTC.

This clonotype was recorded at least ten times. CDR3 loop: CASSSGTSRNEQFF. The CDR3 nucleotides read TGTGCCAGCAGCTCGGGGACGTCCCGCAATGAGCAGTTCTTC. The rearrangement joins TRBV7-9 to TRBJ2-1; tentatively, D is TRBD1 or TRBD2 (5 bases each). Trimming pared 4 bases from V and 6 bases from J, leaving 13 bases between. The CDR3 has 14 amino acids. Looked up from germline, CDR1 is SEHNR and CDR2 is FQNEAQ (reference sequence). The full variable domain, rest sourced from reference TRBV7-9 and TRBJ2-1, is DTGVSQNPRHKITKRGQNVTFRCDPISEHNRLYWYRQTLGQGPEFLTYFQNEAQLEKSRLLSDRFSAERPKGSFSTLEIQRTEQGDSAMYLCASSSGTSRNEQFFGPGTRLTVL.

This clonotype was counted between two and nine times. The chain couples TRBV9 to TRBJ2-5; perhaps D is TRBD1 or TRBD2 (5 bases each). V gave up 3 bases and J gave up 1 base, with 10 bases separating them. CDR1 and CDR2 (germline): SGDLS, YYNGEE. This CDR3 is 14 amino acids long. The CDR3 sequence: CASSEGTAQETQYF. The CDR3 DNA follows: TGTGCCAGCAGCGAAGGGACGGCCCAAGAGACCCAGTACTTC.

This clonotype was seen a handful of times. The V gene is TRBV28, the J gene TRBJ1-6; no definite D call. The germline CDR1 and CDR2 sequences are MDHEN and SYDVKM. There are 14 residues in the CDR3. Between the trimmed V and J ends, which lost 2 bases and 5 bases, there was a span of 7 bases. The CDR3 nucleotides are TGTGCCAGCAGTTTAACCCTAAATAATTCACCCCTCCACTTT. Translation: CASSLTLNNSPLHF.

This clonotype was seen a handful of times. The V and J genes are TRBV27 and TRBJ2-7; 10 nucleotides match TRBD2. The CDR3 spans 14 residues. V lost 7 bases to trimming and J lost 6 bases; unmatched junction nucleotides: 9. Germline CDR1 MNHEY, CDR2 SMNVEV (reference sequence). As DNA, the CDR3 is TGTGCCAGCACCTCCGTTGGGACTAGCGTCGAGCAGTACTTC. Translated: CASTSVGTSVEQYF.

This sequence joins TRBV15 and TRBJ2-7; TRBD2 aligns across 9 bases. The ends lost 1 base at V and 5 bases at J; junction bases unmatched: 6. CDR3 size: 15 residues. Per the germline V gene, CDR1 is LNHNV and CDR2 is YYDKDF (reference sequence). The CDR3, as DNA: TGTGCCACCAGCAGAGGTAGCGGGGGACCCCACGAGCAGTACTTC. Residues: CATSRGSGGPHEQYF.

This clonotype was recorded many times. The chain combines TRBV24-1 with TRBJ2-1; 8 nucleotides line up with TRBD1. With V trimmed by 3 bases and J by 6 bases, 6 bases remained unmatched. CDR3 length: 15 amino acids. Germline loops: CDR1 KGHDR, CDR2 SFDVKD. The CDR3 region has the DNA TGTGCCACCAGTGATGGTAGACAGGGGAGCAATGAGCAGTTCTTC. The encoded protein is CATSDGRQGSNEQFF.

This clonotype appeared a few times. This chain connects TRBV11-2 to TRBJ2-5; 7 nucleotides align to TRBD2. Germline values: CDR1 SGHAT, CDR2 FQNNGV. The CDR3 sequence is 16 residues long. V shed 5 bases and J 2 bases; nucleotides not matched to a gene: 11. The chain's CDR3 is CASSPPNIGGQETQYF. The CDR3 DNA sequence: TGTGCCAGCAGCCCCCCTAACATCGGGGGGCAAGAGACCCAGTACTTC.

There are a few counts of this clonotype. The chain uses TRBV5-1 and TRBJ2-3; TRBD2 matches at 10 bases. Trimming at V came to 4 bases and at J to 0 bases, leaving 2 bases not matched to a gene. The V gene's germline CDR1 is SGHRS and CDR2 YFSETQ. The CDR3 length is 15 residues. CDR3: CASSPSGSSTDTQYF. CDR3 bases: TGCGCCAGCAGCCCTAGCGGGAGTAGCACAGATACGCAGTATTTT.

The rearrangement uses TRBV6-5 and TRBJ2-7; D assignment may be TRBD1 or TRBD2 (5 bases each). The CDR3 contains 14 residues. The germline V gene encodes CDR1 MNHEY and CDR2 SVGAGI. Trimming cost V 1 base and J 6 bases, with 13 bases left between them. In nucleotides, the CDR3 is TGTGCCAGCAGTTACTTGGGGGAGTTCGGCGAGCAGTACTTC. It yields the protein CASSYLGEFGEQYF.

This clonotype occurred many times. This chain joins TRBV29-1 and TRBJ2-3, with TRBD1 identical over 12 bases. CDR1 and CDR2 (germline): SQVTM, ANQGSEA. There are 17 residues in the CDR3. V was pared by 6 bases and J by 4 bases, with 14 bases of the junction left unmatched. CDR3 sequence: CSVDGAWGQGAPDTQYF. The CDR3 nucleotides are TGCAGCGTAGACGGGGCGTGGGGACAGGGGGCCCCAGATACGCAGTATTTT.

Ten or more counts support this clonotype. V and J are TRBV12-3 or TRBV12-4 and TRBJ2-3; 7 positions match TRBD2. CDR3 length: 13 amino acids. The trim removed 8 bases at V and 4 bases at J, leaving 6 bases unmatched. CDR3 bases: TGTGCCAGCTCGGCGGGGGTGGCAGATACGCAGTATTTT. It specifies CASSAGVADTQYF.

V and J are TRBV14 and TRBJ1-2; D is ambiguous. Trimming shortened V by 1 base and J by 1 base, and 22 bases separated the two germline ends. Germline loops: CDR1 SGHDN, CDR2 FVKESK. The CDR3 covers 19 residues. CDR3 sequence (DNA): TGTGCCAGCAGCCAAGCTCTAAACAGCGGAGTCTTAGTTAACTATGGCTACACCTTC. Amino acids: CASSQALNSGVLVNYGYTF. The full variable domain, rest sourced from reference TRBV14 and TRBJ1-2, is EAGVTQFPSHSVIEKGQTVTLRCDPISGHDNLYWYRRVMGKEIKFLLHFVKESKQDESGMPNNRFLAERTGGTYSTLKVQPAELEDSGVYFCASSQALNSGVLVNYGYTFGSGTRLTVV.

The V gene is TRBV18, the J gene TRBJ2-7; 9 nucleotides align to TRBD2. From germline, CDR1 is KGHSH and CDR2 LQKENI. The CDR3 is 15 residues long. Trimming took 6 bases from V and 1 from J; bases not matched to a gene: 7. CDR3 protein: CASSPALAGSYEQYF. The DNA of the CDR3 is TGTGCCAGCTCGCCAGCTCTAGCGGGGTCCTACGAGCAGTACTTC.

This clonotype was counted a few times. CDR3 coding DNA: TGTGCCAGCGAAGTTGGGACAGGGAAGTGGAATGAGCAGTTCTTC. It translates to CASEVGTGKWNEQFF. J is TRBJ2-1 and V is TRBV28; 9 bases agree with TRBD1. Germline lookup yields CDR1 MDHEN and CDR2 SYDVKM. The CDR3 sequence is 15 residues long. Trimming took 8 bases from V and 7 from J; bases not matched to a gene: 12.

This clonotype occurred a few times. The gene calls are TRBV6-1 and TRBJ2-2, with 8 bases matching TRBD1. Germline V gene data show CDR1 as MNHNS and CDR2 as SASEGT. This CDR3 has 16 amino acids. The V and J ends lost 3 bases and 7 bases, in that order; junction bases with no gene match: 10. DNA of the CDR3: TGTGCCAGCAGTGAGGGACGGGCAGGGGGCGGCGGGGAGCTGTTTTTT. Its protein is CASSEGRAGGGGELFF.

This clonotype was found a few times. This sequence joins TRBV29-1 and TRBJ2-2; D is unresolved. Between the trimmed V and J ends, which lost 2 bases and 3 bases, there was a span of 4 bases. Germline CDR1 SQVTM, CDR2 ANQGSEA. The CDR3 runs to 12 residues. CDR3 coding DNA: TGCAGCGTTGAAAGAGACACCGGGGAGCTGTTTTTT. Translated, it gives CSVERDTGELFF.

The CDR3 nucleotides are TGTGCCGTAAACACAGAGGCCTACGAGCAGTACTTC. Protein: CAVNTEAYEQYF. V is TRBV10-3 and J is TRBJ2-7, with D hard to call. The germline V and J ends were trimmed by 11 bases and 2 bases, with 13 bases remaining between them. The CDR3 contains 12 residues. Germline loops: CDR1 ENHRY, CDR2 SYGVKD.

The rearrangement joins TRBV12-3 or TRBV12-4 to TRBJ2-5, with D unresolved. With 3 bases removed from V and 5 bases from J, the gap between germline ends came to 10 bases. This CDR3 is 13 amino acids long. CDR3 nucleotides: TGTGCCAGCAGTTTTCTGGCGGTTGAGACCCAGTACTTC. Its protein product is CASSFLAVETQYF.

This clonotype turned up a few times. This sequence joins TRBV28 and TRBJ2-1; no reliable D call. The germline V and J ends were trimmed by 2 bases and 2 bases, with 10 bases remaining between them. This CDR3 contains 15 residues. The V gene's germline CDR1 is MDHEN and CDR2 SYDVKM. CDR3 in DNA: TGTGCCAGCAGTTTAACTTTAACAGCCTACAATGAGCAGTTCTTC. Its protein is CASSLTLTAYNEQFF.

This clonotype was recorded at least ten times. CDR3 loop: CATSEYSGAEQYF. Here the CDR3 DNA reads TGTGCCACCAGTGAGTATTCGGGAGCCGAGCAGTACTTC. V gene TRBV24-1 combines with J gene TRBJ2-7; tentatively, D is TRBD2 (6 bases). CDR1 and CDR2 (germline): KGHDR, SFDVKD. CDR3 length: 13 residues. The ends were cut back, 4 bases at V and 6 bases at J, with 12 bases in the middle.

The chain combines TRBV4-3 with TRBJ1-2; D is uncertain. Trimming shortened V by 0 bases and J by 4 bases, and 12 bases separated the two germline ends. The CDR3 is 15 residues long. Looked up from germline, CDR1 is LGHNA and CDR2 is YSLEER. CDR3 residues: CASSQEGGYGYGYTF. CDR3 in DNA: TGCGCCAGCAGCCAAGAGGGAGGCTATGGCTATGGCTACACCTTC.

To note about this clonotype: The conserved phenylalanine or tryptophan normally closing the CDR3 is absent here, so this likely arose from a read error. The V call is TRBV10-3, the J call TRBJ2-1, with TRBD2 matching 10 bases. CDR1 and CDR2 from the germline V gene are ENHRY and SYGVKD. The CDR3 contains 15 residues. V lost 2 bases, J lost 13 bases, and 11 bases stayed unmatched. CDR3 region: CAISEMVAGGEEQFL. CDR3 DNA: TGTGCCATCAGTGAGATGGTAGCGGGAGGAGAAGAACAGTTCCTC.

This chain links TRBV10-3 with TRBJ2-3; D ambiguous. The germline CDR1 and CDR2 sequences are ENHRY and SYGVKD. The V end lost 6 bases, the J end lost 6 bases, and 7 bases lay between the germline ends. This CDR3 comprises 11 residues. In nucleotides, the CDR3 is TGTGCCATCAGGGGCCGGGATACGCAGTATTTT. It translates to CAIRGRDTQYF.

DNA for the CDR3: TGCGCCAGCAGCCAACAGGACACATACACCGGGGAGCTGTTTTTT. This translates into CASSQQDTYTGELFF. The J gene is TRBJ2-2, the V gene TRBV4-3, with D possibly TRBD1 on 5 matching bases. This CDR3 has 15 amino acids. Germline loops: CDR1 LGHNA, CDR2 YSLEER. Trimming pared 2 bases from V and 3 bases from J, leaving 10 bases between.

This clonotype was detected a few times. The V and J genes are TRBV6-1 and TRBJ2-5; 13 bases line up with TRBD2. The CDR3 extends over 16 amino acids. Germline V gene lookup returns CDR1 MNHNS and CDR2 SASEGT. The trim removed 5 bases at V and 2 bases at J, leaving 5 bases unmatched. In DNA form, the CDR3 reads TGTGCCAGCAGTACCCCGGGACTAGCGGGACAAGAGACCCAGTACTTC. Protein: CASSTPGLAGQETQYF.

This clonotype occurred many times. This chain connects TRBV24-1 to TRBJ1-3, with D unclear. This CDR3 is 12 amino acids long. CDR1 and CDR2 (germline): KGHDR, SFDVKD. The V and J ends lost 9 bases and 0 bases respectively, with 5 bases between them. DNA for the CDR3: TGTGCCACCCGGGACTCTGGAAACACCATATATTTT. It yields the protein CATRDSGNTIYF.

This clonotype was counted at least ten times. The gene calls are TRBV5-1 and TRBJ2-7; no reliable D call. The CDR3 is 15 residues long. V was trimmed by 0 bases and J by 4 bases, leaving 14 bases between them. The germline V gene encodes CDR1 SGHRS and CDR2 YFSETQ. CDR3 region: CASSLEVFGFYEQYF. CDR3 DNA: TGCGCCAGCAGCTTGGAGGTGTTCGGGTTTTACGAGCAGTACTTC.